This T cell receptor beta chain was identified during a study of T cells in Graves' hyperthyroidism and ophthalmopathy (dated by TCRdb to about 2019). Regarding the complete study: A discovery cohort of roughly 96 patients, approximately 45 with Graves' ophthalmopathy and 57 with stable Graves' hyperthyroidism, was used to find distinguishing TCR V-J signatures. According to the paper, TCR Vbeta CDR3 sequencing was carried out on more than 120 peripheral blood samples, which came from more than 40 ophthalmopathy, around 74 hyperthyroidism and 17 progressor patients. For training and testing, the 80 to 100 patients in the discovery cohort were randomly divided in a 7:3 ratio. Prospective prediction of ophthalmopathy was tested in an independent validation cohort consisting of some 19 hyperthyroidism patients and around 16 patients who later progressed to ophthalmopathy. After blood sampling, hyperthyroidism patients were treated with methimazole at a starting dose of 30 mg daily, and ophthalmopathy patients were treated with high-dose intravenous methylprednisolone. In more than 5 Graves' hyperthyroidism patients, the study also compared T-cell repertoires from thyroid tissue with T-cell repertoires from blood.

Stable Graves' hyperthyroidism was defined as the absence of progression to ophthalmopathy over 18 months of follow-up. Hyperthyroidism patients were newly diagnosed, with disease duration under 2 months, and aged 18 to 65 years. Patients with uncontrolled infections, other autoimmune diseases, pregnancy or lactation were excluded. Diagnoses relied on clinical symptoms, serum thyroxine and TRAb, thyroid ultrasound and orbital computed tomography. Trizol reagent was used to extract total RNA, and RNA quality was then checked on an Agilent 2100 Bioanalyzer. The sample holds a few counts of this clonotype. No cognate antigen has been identified for it. Base qualities were left out, and no much larger clone turns up one base away. From its cysteine to its phenylalanine, the CDR3 spans 14 amino acids. The retained sequence is limited to the CDR3, 42 bases, with the frame set at the first base. The V end loses 0 bases and the J end loses 3 bases, and a stretch of 10 bases separates them. CDR1 and CDR2, per the germline V gene, are SGDLS and YYNGEE.

Study-wide conclusions, independent of this receptor: Most expanded thyroid clonotypes (frequency above 0.001) were also found in blood, which suggests that blood repertoires may mirror thyroid immune responses. No statistical method was used to fix the sample size in advance, and group allocation was not hidden from the investigators. In cross-validation, a model built on a 13 V-J signature told ophthalmopathy apart from stable hyperthyroidism with approximately 90% sensitivity and about 81% specificity, and in testing the same model reached 80%/75%. In validation, the model predicted progression to ophthalmopathy with around 71% sensitivity and approximately 74% specificity, a median of 6.5 months before onset.

The TCR beta CDR3 regions were amplified from the RNA transcripts. The TCR CDR3 was subjected to a first round of RT-PCR using the HTBI primer set and the Qiagen OneStep RT-PCR kit. Libraries were constructed in a second round of multiplex PCR, after which size selection and purification were carried out. Paired-end sequencing of the libraries was performed with 100 bp reads on an Illumina HiSeq2000. In the source study's methods: SOAPnuke was used to process the raw data, with reads discarded if the reads contained adapters or uncalled bases, had a mean Phred below 15, or lacked an exact constant-primer or identifier match. COPE v1.2.5 was used to merge the high-quality paired reads, and each unique nucleotide sequence was defined as a clonotype. Clonotypes were aligned to IMGT TRBV, TRBD and TRBJ reference segments using MiTCR v1.1. Only V-J combinations with frequency above 0.0001, covering 99% to 99.2% of repertoires, were analysed. A TCS score was defined as the ratio between F50 (clonal expansion) and ExV (chaos), using BLOSUM62-based TCRdist between CDR3 peptides within each V-J. Welch's t-statistics and random forest reduced just over 500 V-J features to 10 to 15, which were used in a naive Bayes classifier (R e1071). TCRdb redid the processing of the public reads, applying fastp at Q25 and MiXCR, and retained in-frame beta chains. Rows are combined by CDR3 protein, so each entry shows the most common genes and DNA. The V and J calls were not made by the authors but by TCRdb's processing. The sample data list roughly 580,000 distinct CDR3 sequences, and more than 45% of these were observed just once. The ten largest clones represent approximately 8.2% of the sample.

This receptor was taken from a woman aged 18 to 35 with Graves' hyperthyroidism. Donor details come from another sample of the same person, matched by shared clones. Material for sequencing was peripheral blood or thyroid tissue (not recorded which). Recombination connected TRBV9 to TRBJ2-7; the D gene is unclear. The CDR3 region has the sequence CASSVGTYNYEQYF. The DNA sequence is given as TGTGCCAGCAGCGTAGGTACTTACAACTACGAGCAGTACTTC.